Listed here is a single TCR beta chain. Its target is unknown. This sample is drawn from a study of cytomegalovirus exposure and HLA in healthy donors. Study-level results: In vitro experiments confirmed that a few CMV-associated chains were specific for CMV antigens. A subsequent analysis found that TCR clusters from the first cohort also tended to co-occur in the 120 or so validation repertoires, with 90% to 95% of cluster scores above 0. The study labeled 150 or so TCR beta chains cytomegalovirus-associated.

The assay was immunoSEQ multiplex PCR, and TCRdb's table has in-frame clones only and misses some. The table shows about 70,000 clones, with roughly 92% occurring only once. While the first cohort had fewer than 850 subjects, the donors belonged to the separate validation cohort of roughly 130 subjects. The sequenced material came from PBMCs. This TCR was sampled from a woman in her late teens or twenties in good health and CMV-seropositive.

CDR3 region: CASRYTGSDHYEQYF. For the CDR3, the DNA is TGTGCCAGCAGATACACAGGGAGTGATCACTACGAGCAGTACTTC. The chain combines TRBV6-6 with TRBJ2-7; D may be TRBD1 (6 bases). Trimming removed 6 bases from V and 3 bases from J, with 18 bases in between. The germline CDR1 and CDR2 sequences are MNHNY and SVGAGI (reference sequence). This CDR3 is 15 amino acids long.